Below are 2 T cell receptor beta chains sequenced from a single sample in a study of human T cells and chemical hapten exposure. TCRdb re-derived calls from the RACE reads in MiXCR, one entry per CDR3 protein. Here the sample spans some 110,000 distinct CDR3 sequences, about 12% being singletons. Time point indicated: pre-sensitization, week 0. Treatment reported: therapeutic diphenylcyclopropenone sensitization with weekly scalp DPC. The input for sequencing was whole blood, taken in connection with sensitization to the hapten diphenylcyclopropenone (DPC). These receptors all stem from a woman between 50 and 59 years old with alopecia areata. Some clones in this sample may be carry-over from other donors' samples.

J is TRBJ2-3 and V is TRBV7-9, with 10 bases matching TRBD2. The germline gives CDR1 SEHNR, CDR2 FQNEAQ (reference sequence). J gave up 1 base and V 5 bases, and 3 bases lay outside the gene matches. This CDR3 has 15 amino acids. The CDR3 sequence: CASSVGTSGTDTQYF. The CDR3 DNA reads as TGTGCCAGCAGCGTCGGGACTAGCGGCACAGATACGCAGTATTTT.

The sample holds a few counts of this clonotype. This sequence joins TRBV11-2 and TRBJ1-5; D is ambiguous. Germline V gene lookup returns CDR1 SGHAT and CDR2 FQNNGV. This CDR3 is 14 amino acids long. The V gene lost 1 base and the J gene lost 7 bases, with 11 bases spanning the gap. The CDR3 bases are TGTGCCAGCAGCTTAGGCCTGCAGTCGCAGCCCCAGCATTTT. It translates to CASSLGLQSQPQHF.